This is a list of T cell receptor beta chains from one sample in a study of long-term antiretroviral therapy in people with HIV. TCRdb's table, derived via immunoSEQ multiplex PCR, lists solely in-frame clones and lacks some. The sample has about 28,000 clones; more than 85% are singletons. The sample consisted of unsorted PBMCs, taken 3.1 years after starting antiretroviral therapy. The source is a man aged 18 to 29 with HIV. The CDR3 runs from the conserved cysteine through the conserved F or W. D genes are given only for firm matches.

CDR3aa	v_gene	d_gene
CASSYSKEGGTEAFF	TRBV6-5	.
CASSLRDKEVQFF	TRBV28	.
CASSPDLSAYEQYF	TRBV5-6	.
CASSVGGDYGYTF	TRBV9	.
CASRRGGFGAGELFF	TRBV5-6	.
CASSLGSQPQHF	TRBV7-2	.
CASNRFRNTGELFF	TRBV2	.
CASSQDRDPSEKLFF	TRBV4-3	.
CASSLAGGLAYNEQFF	TRBV11-2	.
CASSEALQGHF	TRBV6-1	.
CASRLGGRGMNTEAFF	TRBV13	TRBD1
CASSQEGGRPYEQYF	TRBV4-2	.
CASQGQSNEKLFF	TRBV2	TRBD1
CASSPTTGEVGGTQYF	TRBV28	TRBD1
CASSVTGTDTGNTIYF	TRBV9	TRBD1
CASSSRPLEAFF	TRBV7-8	.
CASSHSRGFREQYF	TRBV14	TRBD1
CASSQDNLENINGYTF	TRBV4-3	.
CASSQDRGDYYEQYF	TRBV4-2	TRBD2
CASFGAYGYTF	TRBV9	.
CASSATGIYSYGYTF	TRBV7-9	.
CASSAGTATLSNQPQHF	TRBV6-1	TRBD1
CASSVDGRGTSYEQYF	TRBV9	TRBD2
CASSIGGGSSYEQYF	TRBV19	.
CASSIDGTVMNTEAFF	TRBV19	TRBD1
CAWIGGGGYGYTF	TRBV30	.
CSATGFSSYEQYF	TRBV29-1	.
CASSISSATYEQYF	TRBV19	.
CASSSTGSEQYF	TRBV5-1	TRBD1
CASSQRSPGSSIGEQFF	TRBV23-1	.
CASSLESSYEQYF	TRBV7-2	.
CASSQDSRDTEAFF	TRBV18	.
CASSPNSGGAPPQYF	TRBV7-9	TRBD2
CASSANPLQETQYF	TRBV25-1	.
CASSLGPGLAYNEQFF	TRBV7-7	TRBD2
CASSLQRIDTQYF	TRBV4-3	.
CASSLVGQGPYSYRYEQYF	TRBV13	.
CASSRTGTGFYEQYF	TRBV19	TRBD1
CASSAPGGGTEAFF	TRBV7-9	TRBD1
CASSPYVSGSSYEQYF	TRBV27	.
CASSPGEPPEKLFF	TRBV25-1	.
CATAQGAPDQPQHF	TRBV10-3	TRBD1
CSVPPLTGGSDTQYF	TRBV29-1	TRBD1
CASNRRQGEAFF	TRBV19	TRBD1
CASSMVHTGELFF	TRBV19	.
CASRSFGRSGRGPGELFF	TRBV11-2	TRBD2
CASSYREGGEQYF	TRBV7-8	TRBD2
CATGVGTDSNQPQHF	TRBV27	TRBD1
CASSPGPGAADEQYF	TRBV11-1	.
CASSAGTSYEQYF	TRBV6-1	.
CASSIIAGADTQYF	TRBV19	.
CASSRASLVADTQYF	TRBV7-2	.
CASSEEAGSHGYTF	TRBV2	.
CASSFENHEQYF	TRBV5-1	.
CASSEDPGMGYTF	TRBV6-1	.
CASSFLGPGLRNQPQHF	TRBV28	.
CASRPQGASYEQYF	TRBV19	TRBD1